The sample holds many counts of the clone carrying this T cell receptor beta chain. The antigen is not known. This sample is drawn from a study of T-cell memory formation after mild COVID-19. For the study at large: Largely, TCR clusters stayed within a single donor. Study conclusions and caveats: What remained unconfirmed was the SARS-CoV-2 specificity of second-wave clones peaking on day 37. There was a balanced CD4/CD8 profile in clones contracting day 15 to 85, and later expanders leaned CD4+.

The V gene lost 4 bases and the J gene lost 0 bases, with 9 bases spanning the gap. The CDR3 totals 15 residues. The V gene's germline CDR1 is SEHNR and CDR2 FQNEAQ (reference sequence). MiXCR, applied by TCRdb to the 5' RACE reads, yields one record per CDR3 protein. The sample lists 200,000 to 300,000 distinct CDR3 sequences, 16% occurring once. V is TRBV7-9 and J is TRBJ2-2; D is tentatively TRBD1 or TRBD2 (5 bases each). The receptor's source is a young man who had mild COVID-19 (a few samples of this study predate the infection). Cell type and time point are not known. Source material: PBMCs or a T cell subset sorted from them (not recorded which). Written as DNA, the CDR3 is TGTGCCAGCAGCTCCTCGGGACCGAACACCGGGGAGCTGTTTTTT. Amino acid sequence: CASSSSGPNTGELFF.